The clone carrying this T cell receptor (beta chain) was seen a few times. The source of the sample is a study of blood T cells in healthy people across ages. The CDR3 runs 13 residues. J gave up 8 bases and V 4 bases, and 6 bases lay outside the gene matches. Germline assignment: CDR1 SGHRS and CDR2 YFSETQ. A second PCR of 7 to 11 cycles used a sample-barcoded 5' primer and a J-beta primer mix. TCRdb analysed the 5' RACE reads with MiXCR anew, one entry per CDR3 protein. The profile shows some 800,000 distinct CDR3 sequences, approximately 25% of them singletons. These same data were also listed under a study on T cells of mothers and their children.

Sequenced material: blood. The receptor comes from a boy aged 10-17 years in good health. This sequence joins TRBV5-1 and TRBJ2-1; 7 bases map to TRBD2. The CDR3 sequence is CASSGRALDEQFF. The CDR3 DNA follows: TGCGCCAGCAGCGGGAGGGCCCTTGATGAGCAGTTCTTC.